These T cell receptor beta chains were read from a single sample in a study of blood T cell repertoires in COVID-19. Assay: immunoSEQ multiplex PCR; the TCRdb copy retains only in-frame clones and omits some. The profile shows approximately 200,000 clones, approximately 89% of them singletons. Sequencing was performed on peripheral blood. These receptors came from a woman aged 30 to 39 with acute or convalescent COVID-19. The CDR3 runs from the conserved cysteine through the conserved F or W. The order of the fields is CDR3 DNA, CDR3 protein, D gene, clone size, J gene, V gene. A D gene is named only where the DNA matches it firmly. Size tells how often a clone was seen (once, few, many) or the class of an expanded clone, and some rows leave it out.

TGTGCCAGCGTTGGGACTAGCGGGAGGGGGGGCTCCTACAATGAGCAGTTCTTC CASVGTSGRGGSYNEQFF TRBD2 NA TRBJ2-1 TRBV25-1
TGTGCCAGCAGTTGGACAAATGGCCAAGAGACCCAGTACTTC CASSWTNGQETQYF NA NA TRBJ2-5 TRBV2
TGCGCCAGCAGCTTGGCCCTGGCGGGAGATCGTGAGCAGTACTTC CASSLALAGDREQYF TRBD2 few TRBJ2-7 TRBV5-1
TGTGCCTGGAGACTCAGGGGTGGGGATGAGCAGTTCTTC CAWRLRGGDEQFF NA NA TRBJ2-1 TRBV30
TGTGCCACCAGCAGAGGAGCGGGGGGCGGACAGCCCCAGCATTTT CATSRGAGGGQPQHF NA few TRBJ1-5 TRBV15
TGTGCCAGCTCACCGGGACAGGGGCGGAGTGAAGCTTTCTTT CASSPGQGRSEAFF TRBD1 NA TRBJ1-1 TRBV18
TGCGCCAGCAGCTCGGACAACCTGAACACTGAAGCTTTCTTT CASSSDNLNTEAFF NA NA TRBJ1-1 TRBV5-1
TGTGCTAGTGGTTTGGTACCCAAGGACTTGTTTGACACTGAAGCTTTCTTT CASGLVPKDLFDTEAFF NA NA TRBJ1-1 TRBV12-5
TGTGCCAGCAGCAAGACAGGGGGCGCTTCCTACTACAATGAGCAGTTCTTC CASSKTGGASYYNEQFF TRBD1 NA TRBJ2-1 TRBV5-6
TGTGCCAGCAGCTTATTTAGCGGGCCTACCTACAATGAGCAGTTCTTC CASSLFSGPTYNEQFF TRBD2 NA TRBJ2-1 TRBV11-3
TGTGCCAGCAGCCAAGGAGTAGCGGGGTGGGCCAAAAACATTCAGTACTTC CASSQGVAGWAKNIQYF TRBD2 NA TRBJ2-4 TRBV3-1/TRBV3-2
TGTGCCAGCAGTTCGGCCAGGGACACGGCCGTTGTAAGGGAGCTGTTTTTT CASSSARDTAVVRELFF NA NA TRBJ2-2 TRBV27
TGTGCCAGTAGTATCGGCCGGGACAGGGACGGTCAGCCCCAGCATTTT CASSIGRDRDGQPQHF TRBD1 once TRBJ1-5 TRBV19
TGTGCCTGGAGTGTAGGGACAGGGGGGGTCTCCCTCCCAGATACGCAGTATTTT CAWSVGTGGVSLPDTQYF TRBD1 few TRBJ2-3 TRBV30
TGTGCCAGCAGTGAAAATGGAAGGTTCAGGGGATTCGATGGCTACACCTTC CASSENGRFRGFDGYTF NA NA TRBJ1-2 TRBV6-1
TGTGCCAGCAGTTACTCTGGAAACACCATATATTTT CASSYSGNTIYF NA NA TRBJ1-3 TRBV2
TGTGCCAGCAGCCATAATAGCGGGAGGGGCCACGAGCAGTACTTC CASSHNSGRGHEQYF TRBD2 few TRBJ2-7 TRBV4-2
TGTGCCAGCAGTCCCGAGACAGGGGTGAACACCATATATTTT CASSPETGVNTIYF TRBD1 NA TRBJ1-3 TRBV28
TGTGCCTGGAGTGTAACCCCTTCCTCCGAGTCCGCGGGAGGTGAGCAGTTCTTC CAWSVTPSSESAGGEQFF TRBD2 NA TRBJ2-1 TRBV30
TGTGCCAGCAGTGAGGACAGGAGCTCCTACAATGAGCAGTTCTTC CASSEDRSSYNEQFF TRBD1 NA TRBJ2-1 TRBV6-1
TGTGCCAGCAGTTGGGACTCCCAACTGTTTTTT CASSWDSQLFF NA NA TRBJ1-4 TRBV28
TGTGCCAGCAGCCCCGGTAAGGGGAGGGCAAGTAATGAGCAGTTCTTC CASSPGKGRASNEQFF TRBD2 NA TRBJ2-1 TRBV11-3
TGTGCCAGCAGACGTGGACAGGGTGGAGGAGATTCACCCCTCCACTTT CASRRGQGGGDSPLHF TRBD1 NA TRBJ1-6 TRBV28
TGTGCCTGCCACTTCGGGAAGCGGTCCTCTGGCGAGCAGTACTTC CACHFGKRSSGEQYF NA many TRBJ2-7 TRBV30
TGTGCCAGCAGCTCACCGGGACTCTACAATGAGCAGTTCTTC CASSSPGLYNEQFF NA NA TRBJ2-1 TRBV7-9